The 21 T cell receptor beta chains presented below share a single source sample, sequenced in a study of tumor-infiltrating lymphocytes in primary liver carcinoma. Co-extraction yielded RNA and DNA from around 20-30 mg of unsorted bulk tissue. Synthesis of TCR beta cDNA was carried out from 450 to 500 ng total RNA with a constant-region primer. Three nested multiplex PCR rounds, a slightly modified ARM-PCR method, built the TCR beta libraries. Amplification in the first two PCR rounds was performed using TRBV1-TRBV30 forward primers and a C-beta reverse primer for roughly 10 cycles each. TCRdb ran MiXCR on the multiplex PCR reads and lists one entry per CDR3 protein. The repertoire includes about 54,000 distinct CDR3 sequences, around three quarters of them detected once, and roughly 26% sits in the top ten. The sequenced sample consisted of liver tumor tissue from sampling region 2. The subset denotes: tumor region T2, inferior pole. These receptors were collected from a man in his forties with primary liver carcinoma and hepatitis B virus infection.

In this sample, this clonotype turned up once. The chain couples TRBV10-3 to TRBJ2-1; maybe TRBD2 (5 bases). V was trimmed by 3 bases and J by 15 bases, leaving 15 bases between them. There are 12 residues in the CDR3. Germline values: CDR1 ENHRY, CDR2 SYGVKD. The CDR3 is CAISEGSRGLFF. The CDR3, as DNA: TGTGCCATCAGTGAAGGCAGCCGAGGGCTGTTCTTC.

By frequency in the sample, this clonotype is medium-sized. This chain connects TRBV5-1 to TRBJ2-2; a possible D gene is TRBD1 (6 bases). The length of the CDR3 is 17 residues. Germline lookup yields CDR1 SGHRS and CDR2 YFSETQ. V lost 3 bases and J 0 bases, leaving 15 bases between the germline ends. This CDR3 is CASSWEPAGANTGELFF. The CDR3 DNA sequence: TGCGCCAGCAGCTGGGAGCCTGCAGGGGCGAACACCGGGGAGCTGTTTTTT.

Regarding this clonotype: The CDR3 does not close with the conserved phenylalanine or tryptophan, likely indicating a read error. V usage is TRBV5-1 and J usage is TRBJ2-5, with a weak D call TRBD1 (6 bases). The CDR3 has 14 amino acids. Trimming pared 0 bases from V and 3 bases from J, leaving 9 bases between. The germline CDR1 and CDR2 sequences are SGHRS and YFSETQ. CDR3 DNA: TGCGCCAGCAGCTTGGGACAGGCTAAAGAGACCCAGTACTCA. Translating it yields CASSLGQAKETQYS.

For this clonotype: One end of the junction fails to match germline, which may point to a read error. V is TRBV20-1 and J is TRBJ2-1, with 8 bases identical to TRBD2. The CDR3 is made up of 13 amino acids. Germline V gene sequence: CDR1 DFQATT, CDR2 SNEGSKA (reference sequence). The CDR3 region is CSARGTSTNEQFF. The CDR3 bases are TGTAGTGCTAGGGGGACTAGTACCAATGAGCAGTTCTTC.

Many counts were recorded for this clonotype. The chain employs TRBV5-4 and TRBJ2-5; possibly TRBD1 for D (6 bases). CDR3 length equals 15 residues. The V end was cut by 2 bases, the J end by 2 bases, with 13 bases between. Looked up from germline, CDR1 is SGHNT and CDR2 is YYREEE (reference sequence). Written as DNA, the CDR3 is TGTGCCAGCAGCTTAGCCTGGGGGCCACAAGAGACCCAGTACTTC. Its translation is CASSLAWGPQETQYF.

Remarks on this clonotype: One junction end disagrees with the germline gene, perhaps due to a read error. The rearrangement links TRBV5-8 to TRBJ2-2, with D maybe TRBD2 (6 bases). This CDR3 contains 14 residues. Per the germline V gene, CDR1 is SGHTS and CDR2 is YDEGEE. CDR3 sequence reads: CASILRRGFGELFF. CDR3 DNA: TGTGCTAGCATCTTGCGGAGGGGATTCGGGGAGCTGTTTTTT.

Comment on this clonotype: At one end the junction does not follow the germline gene, possibly because of a read error. The chain's CDR3 is CASGISTSLTRYGYTF. In nucleotides, the CDR3 is TGTGCCAGCGGGATCAGCACAAGTTTGACTAGATATGGCTACACGTTC. The chain employs TRBV28 and TRBJ1-2, with unresolved D. This CDR3 region has 16 residues. Germline-derived CDR1 and CDR2 are MDHEN and SYDVKM.

Of note for this clonotype: One junction end disagrees with the germline gene, perhaps due to a read error. This sequence joins TRBV29-1 and TRBJ2-1; TRBD1 matches at 8 bases. Germline V gene lookup returns CDR1 SQVTM and CDR2 ANQGSEA. The CDR3 extends over 16 amino acids. The DNA of the CDR3 is TGCAGCGTTGAATGGGACAGGATTAGATCTTACGATGATCAGTTCTTT. Amino acids: CSVEWDRIRSYDDQFF.

The chain links TRBV6-1 to TRBJ2-3; TRBD1 is a possible D gene (8 bases). Germline CDR1 MNHNS, CDR2 SASEGT. The V end was cut by 5 bases, the J end by 4 bases, with 37 bases between. CDR3 length equals 22 residues. This CDR3 is CASSPDRVRRGSAGARADTQYF. For the CDR3, the DNA is TGTGCCAGCAGTCCGGACAGGGTCCGTCGGGGTTCGGCGGGAGCTCGGGCAGATACGCAGTATTTT.

On this clonotype: A much bigger clone sits one base away, suggesting this may be a read error. The chain combines TRBV10-3 with TRBJ2-1; 8 bases line up with TRBD2. The CDR3 runs to 15 residues. The V gene's germline CDR1 is ENHRY and CDR2 SYGVKD. CDR3 nucleotide sequence: TGTGCCATCAGTGACTCGCGGGAGGTTGACAATGAGCCGTTCTTC. Its translation: CAISDSREVDNEPFF.

A word on this clonotype: Because it lacks the conserved phenylalanine or tryptophan at the end, this CDR3 is likely a read error. The genes are TRBV4-2 and TRBJ2-1; D may correspond to TRBD1 or TRBD2 (6 bases each). The germline CDR1 and CDR2 sequences are LGHNA and YNFKEQ. CDR3 length: 16 amino acids. CDR3 sequence (DNA): TGTGCCAGCAGCCAAGTGGGCCCGGGGGCCTACAATGTGCAGTTCTTA. It translates to CASSQVGPGAYNVQFL.

Comments on this clonotype: Given a much more abundant clone one base away, this may be a read error. J is TRBJ1-2 and V is TRBV7-9, with TRBD1 as a possible D gene (5 bases). Germline V gene data show CDR1 as SEHNR and CDR2 as FQNEAQ (reference sequence). CDR3 length: 13 residues. DNA for the CDR3: TGTGGCAGCAGCTTAGACAGCCTCTATGGCTACACCTTC. Translating gives CGSSLDSLYGYTF.

About this clonotype itself: A junction boundary mismatches the germline segment, possibly from a read error. The genes are TRBV5-1 and TRBJ2-1, with TRBD2 matching 8 bases. The CDR3 has 16 amino acids. In germline, CDR1 is SGHRS, CDR2 YFSETQ. CDR3 loop: CVSSMGGTSGTNEQFF. Here the CDR3 DNA reads TGCGTCAGCAGCATGGGGGGGACTAGTGGGACGAATGAGCAGTTCTTC.

The chain combines TRBV6-2 or TRBV6-3 with TRBJ1-1; D not resolved. Trimming left V 8 bases short and J 7 bases short, with 14 bases between. Germline values: CDR1 MNHEY, CDR2 SVGEGT. This CDR3 has 12 residues. DNA for the CDR3: TGTGCCAGCTGTTTGACGGCCAATGAAGCTTTCTTT. This sequence encodes CASCLTANEAFF.

About this clonotype itself: This may stem from a read error, because a much larger clone lies one nucleotide away. V is TRBV7-3 and J is TRBJ1-1, with D tentatively TRBD1 (5 bases). V was trimmed by 4 bases and J by 5 bases, leaving 14 bases between them. The CDR3 spans 14 residues. CDR1 and CDR2 (germline): SGHTA, FQGTGA. CDR3 nucleotide sequence: TGTGCCAGCAGCTGTGGGGCCTCTGGGACTGAAGCTTTCTTT. Encoded protein: CASSCGASGTEAFF.

The chain joins TRBV5-6 to TRBJ1-1; no firm D call. CDR3 length: 15 residues. Trimming took off 8 bases at V and 0 bases at J, with 17 bases between the two ends. CDR1 and CDR2 from the germline V gene are SGHDT and YYEEEE. The CDR3 reads CASSGEDGMNTEAFF. Written as DNA, the CDR3 is TGTGCCAGTAGCGGAGAGGACGGAATGAACACTGAAGCTTTCTTT.

With regard to this clonotype: At one boundary the junction diverges from the germline segment, which might be a read error. V gene TRBV27 combines with J gene TRBJ2-1; 8 bases line up with TRBD2. Germline V gene lookup returns CDR1 MNHEY and CDR2 SMNVEV (reference sequence). The CDR3 sequence is 15 residues long. In DNA form, the CDR3 reads TGTGCCAGCAGTTTTAGCGGGACCTCCTACAATGAACAGTTCTTC. Protein sequence: CASSFSGTSYNEQFF.

Details on this clonotype: One end of the junction fails to match germline, which may point to a read error. The chain combines TRBV11-2 with TRBJ2-5, with a possible D match to TRBD1 (5 bases). Germline-derived CDR1 and CDR2 are SGHAT and FQNNGV. The CDR3 has 17 amino acids. The CDR3 nucleotides read TGTGGCAGCTGCCTAGGGGCCTTGTCCGGGTTTCAAGAGACCCAGTACTTC. It translates to CGSCLGALSGFQETQYF.

Points on this clonotype: Because the CDR3 is missing its conserved closing phenylalanine or tryptophan, this is likely a read error. The chain has TRBV11-2 and TRBJ1-1; D uncertain. This CDR3 spans 12 amino acids. CDR1 is SGHAT and CDR2 is FQNNGV in the germline V gene. The DNA of the CDR3 is TGTGCCAGCTGCTTAGGCTACACTGAAGCTTTCTAT. This translates into CASCLGYTEAFY.

This clonotype was seen at least ten times. Since a much larger clone is just one base distant, this may be a read error. The CDR3 nucleotides read TGTGCCAGCGGTTTACTCCCTGGGCGCGACACCGGGGAGCTGTTTTTT. It is translated as CASGLLPGRDTGELFF. The chain uses TRBV11-1 and TRBJ2-2; unclear D gene. The CDR3 has 16 amino acids. Per germline, CDR1 SGHAT and CDR2 FQDESV (reference sequence). V lost 8 bases and J lost 3, with 19 bases in between. The whole variable domain, filled in from reference TRBV11-1 and TRBJ2-2, reads EAEVAQSPRYKITEKSQAVAFWCDPISGHATLYWYRQILGQGPELLVQFQDESVVDDSQLPKDRFSAERLKGVDSTLKIQPAELGDSAMYLCASGLLPGRDTGELFFGEGSRLTVL.

Concerning this clonotype itself: A junction boundary mismatches the germline segment, possibly from a read error. The chain couples TRBV29-1 to TRBJ2-1, with 7 nucleotides matching TRBD1. Germline CDR1 SQVTM, CDR2 ANQGSEA. This CDR3 comprises 14 residues. CDR3 sequence reads: CSELPGQGVDEQFF. The DNA of the CDR3 is TGCAGCGAATTGCCGGGGCAGGGGGTGGATGAACAGTTCTTC.